This TCR beta chain was observed in a study of T cell repertoires in cytomegalovirus infection. Study-level information: Newly reported HLA-C-restricted and thoroughly characterized HLA-B-restricted CMV epitopes were employed. Evidence of both CMV infection and a matching HLA type came from public TCR beta signatures.

This clonotype turned up a few times. As yet, its antigen is unknown. From the reads, TCRdb called clonotypes with MiXCR, one entry per CDR3 protein. The sample lists 830,000 or so distinct CDR3 sequences; 30% to 35% were seen once. J gave up 6 bases and V 5 bases, and 7 bases lay outside the gene matches. The germline V gene has CDR1 MNHEY and CDR2 SMNVEV (reference sequence). This CDR3 comprises 13 residues. General study points: CMV-specific TCR beta clonotypes restricted by HLA-C dominated the ex vivo response.

This clonotype was obtained from a human donor in good health (CMV status not recorded). Some clones in this sample may be carry-over from other donors' samples. The rearrangement uses TRBV27 and TRBJ2-7, with 7 nucleotides matching TRBD1. The sequencing here drew on cultured CD8+ T cells from PBMCs, taken from culture after CMV antigen stimulation. In DNA form, the CDR3 reads TGTGCCAGCAGTCCCCAGACAGGGTCCGAGCAGTACGTC. The encoded protein is CASSPQTGSEQYV.